This TCR beta chain is drawn from a study of blood T cells in healthy people across ages. Findings and caveats of the study: Roughly linearly, TCR beta diversity per million T cells fell as age increased.

CDR3 length: 13 residues. Trimming left V 3 bases short and J 3 bases short, with 9 bases between. From germline, CDR1 is PRHDT and CDR2 FYEKMQ (reference sequence). Per-sample yields of isolated PBMCs were at least 6.5 million. Total RNA extraction produced at least 5.5 micrograms (per sample) for the study. It was with a sample-barcoded 5' primer and a J-beta primer mix that a second PCR of about 6 to 12 cycles was run. Every cDNA was tagged by a template-switch adaptor with 12 random nucleotides. A single record per CDR3 protein comes from TCRdb applying MiXCR to the 5' RACE reads. The table lists about 730,000 distinct CDR3 sequences, roughly 45% of them singletons. This clonotype was seen repeatedly, ten times or more. No antigen is known for it.

The source is a woman aged 60-70 years in good health. The chain recombines TRBV13 with TRBJ2-7; possible D gene TRBD2, 6 bases. The sample consisted of blood. As DNA, the CDR3 is TGTGCCAGCAGCTTGGGGGGTTTCTACGAGCAGTACTTC. It codes for CASSLGGFYEQYF.